Below are 32 T cell receptor beta chains sequenced from a single sample in a study of T cell responses to AZD1222 COVID-19 vaccine. Assay: immunoSEQ multiplex PCR; the TCRdb copy retains only in-frame clones and omits some. The sample has 95,000 to 150,000 clones, 85% to 90% seen once. The sequences come from peripheral blood, collected on day 0 of AZD1222 vaccination. The receptor source for this set is an adult in good health.

This chain joins TRBV9 and TRBJ2-5; 10 positions agree with TRBD1. The CDR3 extends over 16 amino acids. Germline lookup yields CDR1 SGDLS and CDR2 YYNGEE. The V segment lost 0 bases and the J segment 2 bases; nucleotides outside the gene matches: 4. Here the CDR3 DNA reads TGTGCCAGCAGCGTAGGGGTGGGACAGGGGCAAGAGACCCAGTACTTC. This sequence encodes CASSVGVGQGQETQYF. Full variable domain (missing parts from reference TRBV9 and TRBJ2-5): DSGVTQTPKHLITATGQRVTLRCSPRSGDLSVYWYQQSLDQGLQFLIQYYNGEERAKGNILERFSAQQFPDLHSELNLSSLELGDSALYFCASSVGVGQGQETQYFGPGTRLLVL.

The chain combines TRBV3-1 (or the pseudogene TRBV3-2) with TRBJ2-3; 7 nucleotides align to TRBD2. V trimming: 1 base; J trimming: 4 bases; junction bases outside the gene matches: 11. Per the germline V gene, CDR1 is LGHDT and CDR2 is YNNKEL (reference sequence). The CDR3 extends over 17 amino acids. The CDR3 region has the DNA TGTGCCAGCAGCCAAGGAAGCGGACTAGTATTCCCAGATACGCAGTATTTT. This sequence encodes CASSQGSGLVFPDTQYF.

The rearrangement joins TRBV3-1 (or the pseudogene TRBV3-2) to TRBJ1-4; 11 positions agree with TRBD1. Germline V lookup: CDR1 LGHDT, CDR2 YNNKEL (reference sequence). The CDR3 length is 18 residues. The V and J ends lost 5 bases and 4 bases, in that order; junction bases with no gene match: 12. CDR3 DNA: TGTGCCAGCAGCGGGTCCAAGGACAGGGGGCTAAGTAATGAAAAACTGTTTTTT. The encoded protein is CASSGSKDRGLSNEKLFF.

The chain has TRBV7-2 and TRBJ2-5; TRBD1 matches at 7 bases. The CDR3 runs to 15 residues. Germline lookup yields CDR1 SGHTA and CDR2 FQGNSA. Trimming removed 5 bases from V and 1 base from J; junction bases left unmatched: 7. Here the CDR3 DNA reads TGTGCCAGCAGCAGAGGACAGGACCTCCAAGAGACCCAGTACTTC. Its translation is CASSRGQDLQETQYF.

This clone was seen only once. This rearrangement joins TRBV6-5 to TRBJ1-4; tentative D call: TRBD1 (6 bases). This CDR3 is 13 amino acids long. The germline V gene encodes CDR1 MNHEY and CDR2 SVGAGI. The V end was cut by 7 bases, the J end by 5 bases, with 11 bases between. CDR3 loop: CASNGQLNEKLFF. As DNA, the CDR3 is TGTGCCAGCAACGGACAGCTGAATGAAAAACTGTTTTTT.

This chain uses TRBV27 with TRBJ2-1; D perhaps matches TRBD1 (5 bases). In germline, CDR1 is MNHEY, CDR2 SMNVEV (reference sequence). The CDR3 has 17 amino acids. V dropped 5 bases and J dropped 0 bases, with 17 bases sitting between them. The CDR3 here is CASSLSRQITSYNEQFF. The CDR3 DNA follows: TGTGCCAGCAGTCTCTCGAGACAGATTACCTCCTACAATGAGCAGTTCTTC.

This clone was seen more than once but under ten times. This chain uses TRBV2 with TRBJ1-2; D possibly corresponds to TRBD1 (5 bases). Per germline, CDR1 SNHLY and CDR2 FYNNEI. This CDR3 is built from 12 residues. The V and J ends lost 6 bases and 8 bases respectively, with 13 bases between them. The DNA of the CDR3 is TGTGCCAGCAGGCGGGACCGTGGGGGCTACACCTTC. As protein: CASRRDRGGYTF.

The chain is built from TRBV7-7 and TRBJ1-1; D is uncertain. The V end lost 5 bases, the J end lost 1 base, and 11 bases lay between the germline ends. The CDR3 is 14 residues long. In germline, CDR1 is SSHAT, CDR2 FNYEAQ (reference sequence). CDR3: CASSPPTANTEAFF. The CDR3 nucleotides are TGTGCCAGCAGCCCCCCAACAGCGAACACTGAAGCTTTCTTT.

The chain recombines TRBV6-5 with TRBJ2-3; 7 positions agree with TRBD1. This CDR3 comprises 15 residues. Trimming took 8 bases from V and 3 from J; bases not matched to a gene: 11. Per the germline V gene, CDR1 is MNHEY and CDR2 is SVGAGI. Here the CDR3 reads CASGNRGPGTDTQYF. In DNA, the CDR3 is TGTGCCAGCGGAAACAGGGGCCCAGGAACAGATACGCAGTATTTT.

The chain has TRBV7-9 and TRBJ1-2, with D possibly being TRBD1 (6 bases). The CDR3 contains 12 residues. V was clipped by 3 bases and J by 8 bases, with 10 bases between them. Germline CDR1 SEHNR, CDR2 FQNEAQ (reference sequence). CDR3: CASSLEGGGYTF. In DNA form, the CDR3 reads TGTGCCAGCAGCTTGGAGGGGGGCGGCTACACCTTC.

V gene TRBV18 combines with J gene TRBJ2-7; 12 bases align to TRBD1. V shed 6 bases and J 5 bases; nucleotides not matched to a gene: 11. CDR1 and CDR2 (germline): KGHSH, LQKENI. The CDR3 length is 16 residues. CDR3 sequence: CASSLPPGTGGNEQYF. Written as DNA, the CDR3 is TGTGCCAGCTCGTTACCCCCCGGGACAGGGGGCAACGAGCAGTACTTC.

The chain recombines TRBV7-2 with TRBJ2-7; D is perhaps TRBD1 (5 bases). The CDR3 consists of 14 residues. Trimming pared 3 bases from V and 3 bases from J, leaving 12 bases between. Germline V gene data show CDR1 as SGHTA and CDR2 as FQGNSA. Here the CDR3 DNA reads TGTGCCAGCAGCTTGACGGACACAGACTACGAGCAGTACTTC. Amino acids: CASSLTDTDYEQYF.

The chain recombines TRBV15 with TRBJ2-2; D not resolved. Trimming pared 0 bases from V and 6 bases from J, leaving 8 bases between. This CDR3 has 14 residues. Germline CDR1 is LNHNV and CDR2 is YYDKDF (reference sequence). The CDR3 is CATSRDSSSGELFF. The CDR3 coding sequence is TGTGCCACCAGCAGAGATTCAAGCTCCGGGGAGCTGTTTTTT.

This chain links TRBV2 with TRBJ1-1; the D gene is possibly TRBD1 (6 bases). This CDR3 is built from 13 residues. CDR1 is SNHLY and CDR2 is FYNNEI in the germline V gene. Trimming left V 5 bases short and J 6 bases short, with 13 bases between. CDR3 bases: TGTGCCAGCAGTAGTAGGGGGGACGCTGAAGCTTTCTTT. Translating gives CASSSRGDAEAFF.

The J gene is TRBJ1-3, the V gene TRBV5-6, with D unclear. In germline, CDR1 is SGHDT, CDR2 YYEEEE. V lost 7 bases, J lost 0 bases, and 14 bases lay in between. This CDR3 is built from 15 residues. The DNA of the CDR3 is TGTGCCAGCTCCGAGGTCGGAACCTCTGGAAACACCATATATTTT. This codes for CASSEVGTSGNTIYF.

The chain recombines TRBV9 with TRBJ2-1; TRBD2 matches 10 bases. V trimming: 0 bases; J trimming: 7 bases; junction bases outside the gene matches: 7. CDR3 length: 16 residues. The germline gives CDR1 SGDLS, CDR2 YYNGEE. This CDR3 is CASSVAALAGINEQFF. The CDR3 DNA sequence: TGTGCCAGCAGCGTAGCGGCACTAGCGGGAATAAATGAGCAGTTCTTC.

This chain connects TRBV3-1 (or the pseudogene TRBV3-2) to TRBJ1-1; D is possibly TRBD1 (5 bases). The V gene's germline CDR1 is LGHDT and CDR2 YNNKEL (reference sequence). V was trimmed by 1 base and J by 12 bases, leaving 15 bases between them. The CDR3 totals 13 residues. CDR3: CASSQGVRVGSFF. The CDR3 region has the DNA TGTGCCAGCAGCCAAGGTGTCAGGGTTGGCTCTTTCTTT.

This chain's CDR3 is CASSPRWTGGGSGANVLTF. The CDR3 DNA sequence: TGTGCCAGCAGCCCAAGGTGGACGGGAGGCGGCTCTGGGGCCAACGTCCTGACTTTC. V and J are TRBV5-4 and TRBJ2-6; TRBD2 matches 7 bases. The CDR3 spans 19 residues. V lost 4 bases and J lost 0; bases outside the gene matches: 13. The germline V gene has CDR1 SGHNT and CDR2 YYREEE (reference sequence).

The chain links TRBV20-1 to TRBJ1-4; 8 bases fit TRBD1. The CDR3 runs to 15 residues. V shed 3 bases, J shed 5 bases, and the junction held 8 bases outside the gene matches. Per the germline V gene, CDR1 is DFQATT and CDR2 is SNEGSKA (reference sequence). CDR3 in amino acids: CSASIPGQENEKLFF. The CDR3 bases are TGCAGTGCTAGTATACCGGGACAGGAAAATGAAAAACTGTTTTTT.

This chain uses TRBV27 with TRBJ1-5; D is undetermined. The length of the CDR3 is 14 residues. V was shortened by 6 bases and J by 1 base, with 10 bases between the two germline ends. The germline V gene encodes CDR1 MNHEY and CDR2 SMNVEV (reference sequence). CDR3 nucleotide sequence: TGTGCCAGCAGCTCACCAGGCAGCAATCAGCCCCAGCATTTT. Translation: CASSSPGSNQPQHF.

This rearrangement joins TRBV14 to TRBJ1-1, with D unclear. This CDR3 region has 13 residues. Germline V CDR1 and CDR2: SGHDN, FVKESK. V shed 1 base and J shed 5 bases, with 8 bases lying between them. CDR3 sequence reads: CASSQGRGTEAFF. CDR3 bases: TGTGCCAGCAGCCAAGGTCGGGGTACTGAAGCTTTCTTT. Looking up the rest from reference TRBV14 and TRBJ1-1 gives the full variable domain: EAGVTQFPSHSVIEKGQTVTLRCDPISGHDNLYWYRRVMGKEIKFLLHFVKESKQDESGMPNNRFLAERTGGTYSTLKVQPAELEDSGVYFCASSQGRGTEAFFGQGTRLTVV.

The CDR3 nucleotides read TGTGCCAGCAGCCCAACCTCACAGAGCAACTATGGCTACACCTTC. This gives the protein CASSPTSQSNYGYTF. The V and J genes are TRBV7-2 and TRBJ1-2, with D unresolved. Germline V gene lookup returns CDR1 SGHTA and CDR2 FQGNSA. The CDR3 is 15 amino acids. V was pared by 5 bases and J by 2 bases, with 15 bases between.

CDR3 DNA sequence: TGTGCCAGCAGCCATTCCCGGACAGGGGATCAGCCCCAGCATTTT. Protein: CASSHSRTGDQPQHF. The chain has TRBV4-2 and TRBJ1-5; TRBD1 agrees at 9 bases. The germline V gene has CDR1 LGHNA and CDR2 YNFKEQ. The CDR3 runs 15 residues. V shed 3 bases, J shed 5 bases, and the junction held 5 bases outside the gene matches.

The gene calls are TRBV3-1 (or the pseudogene TRBV3-2) and TRBJ1-1; D is undetermined. The CDR3 spans 16 residues. Per germline, CDR1 LGHDT and CDR2 YNNKEL (reference sequence). The V end lost 6 bases, the J end lost 1 base, and 18 bases lay between the germline ends. CDR3 coding DNA: TGTGCCAGCAGTCCTAAAATTTCGACATGGAACACTGAAGCTTTCTTT. Its protein product is CASSPKISTWNTEAFF.

The gene calls are TRBV7-9 and TRBJ2-2; 9 positions match TRBD1. V was pared by 5 bases and J by 7 bases, with 8 bases of the junction left unmatched. The germline CDR1 and CDR2 sequences are SEHNR and FQNEAQ (reference sequence). The CDR3 has 15 residues. The CDR3 DNA follows: TGTGCCAGCAGCGGTGGACAGGGGTGGATCGGGGAGCTGTTTTTT. It translates to CASSGGQGWIGELFF.

This chain uses TRBV4-2 with TRBJ1-2; unclear D gene. The CDR3 covers 15 residues. Looked up from germline, CDR1 is LGHNA and CDR2 is YNFKEQ. With 4 bases removed from V and 4 bases from J, the gap between germline ends came to 16 bases. The CDR3 DNA reads TGTGCCAGCAGCCCCTCCGGGCGCGATCTCTATGGCTACACCTTC. Protein: CASSPSGRDLYGYTF.

V is TRBV27 and J is TRBJ1-1; D uncertain. The V gene's germline CDR1 is MNHEY and CDR2 SMNVEV (reference sequence). Deletions cut 7 bases from V and 1 base from J, with 10 bases between. The CDR3 extends over 13 amino acids. The CDR3 reads CASKPWGNTEAFF. The CDR3 DNA follows: TGTGCCAGCAAGCCATGGGGGAACACTGAAGCTTTCTTT.

The rearrangement links TRBV3-1 (or the pseudogene TRBV3-2) to TRBJ2-7; the match to TRBD1 covers 10 bases. There are 12 residues in the CDR3. The trim removed 10 bases at V and 7 bases at J, leaving 7 bases unmatched. Germline-derived CDR1 and CDR2 are LGHDT and YNNKEL (reference sequence). CDR3 DNA: TGTGCCACCGGGGACAGGGGTAGGGAGCAGTACTTC. Translation: CATGDRGREQYF.

The chain links TRBV5-1 to TRBJ1-2, with TRBD1 matching 9 bases. The CDR3 contains 14 residues. After removal of 1 base from V and 8 bases from J, the junction contained 6 bases not matched to a gene. Germline CDR1 SGHRS, CDR2 YFSETQ. CDR3 bases: TGCGCCAGCAGCTTGATACAGGGGGCTCAAGGCTACACCTTC. Translated: CASSLIQGAQGYTF.

The chain joins TRBV5-1 to TRBJ1-4; TRBD1 might be the D (6 bases). Trimming left V 2 bases short and J 2 bases short, with 13 bases between. The germline CDR1 and CDR2 sequences are SGHRS and YFSETQ. The CDR3 is 16 amino acids. CDR3 bases: TGCGCCAGCAGCTTACAGGGAGGTGGGACTAATGAAAAACTGTTTTTT. Amino acid sequence: CASSLQGGGTNEKLFF.

This clone was counted only a few times. This chain links TRBV18 with TRBJ2-7; tentatively, D is TRBD1 or TRBD2 (5 bases each). The CDR3 sequence is 13 residues long. Trimming stripped 3 bases from V and 5 bases from J, with 11 bases between. Germline V gives CDR1 KGHSH, CDR2 LQKENI. CDR3 nucleotide sequence: TGTGCCAGCTCACCGGCAGGGAGCCACGAGCAGTACTTC. Translated, it gives CASSPAGSHEQYF.

A word on this clone: Other nucleotide sequences from this sample produce the same CDR3. CDR3 region: CASSPSGTEAFF. CDR3 nucleotides: TGTGCCAGCTCACCCTCGGGCACTGAAGCTTTCTTT. The chain recombines TRBV18 with TRBJ1-1; no clear D gene. Germline V gene data show CDR1 as KGHSH and CDR2 as LQKENI. The CDR3 contains 12 residues. V was shortened by 3 bases and J by 4 bases, with 6 bases between the two germline ends.